The text below deals with one T cell receptor (beta chain). This sample was taken from a study of blood T cell repertoires in COVID-19. Study-wide background: Sites in the United States, Italy and Spain provided acute and convalescent COVID-19 samples. Nucleic acid was either cDNA or gDNA, and it came from T cells, B-cell-depleted T cells, or PBMCs.

V lost 3 bases and J lost 4, with 2 bases in between. This CDR3 spans 11 amino acids. Germline lookup yields CDR1 ENHRY and CDR2 SYGVKD. In the authors' methods: Amplified reference gene primers provided the basis for estimating nucleated cell counts. TCRdb's table, derived via immunoSEQ multiplex PCR, lists solely in-frame clones and lacks some. That table gives V, J and clone size, and the DNA gave D and trimming. The repertoire includes roughly 49,000 clones, roughly 80% of them detected once, and about 4.1% sits in the top ten. The TCR was taken from a man aged 45-60 years with active COVID-19. Sequenced input: peripheral blood. This chain links TRBV10-3 with TRBJ2-3; D uncertain. CDR3 residues: CAISDSDTQYF. CDR3 DNA: TGTGCCATCAGTGACTCAGATACGCAGTATTTT.